The 8 T cell receptor beta chains in this list originate from one sample, sequenced in a study of post-analysis software for immune sequencing data. Overall study findings and caveats: TRBV5-6, TRBV5-1 and TRBV20-1 were among a handful of TRBV segments more frequent in patients than controls.

Their target antigens are unknown. Carried by the TCR beta cDNA libraries were unique molecular identifiers. From the PCR reads, TCRdb called clonotypes with MiXCR, one entry per CDR3 protein. The sample records about 770,000 distinct CDR3 sequences, approximately 44% being singletons. The sequenced material came from blood. The receptors come from a girl aged 5-17 years with multiple sclerosis.

The gene calls are TRBV20-1 and TRBJ2-7; 7 bases align to TRBD2. Germline V gene data show CDR1 as DFQATT and CDR2 as SNEGSKA (reference sequence). Trimming at V came to 5 bases and at J to 2 bases, leaving 9 bases not matched to a gene. The CDR3 is 14 residues long. The CDR3: CSAWASGPTYEQYF. CDR3 nucleotide sequence: TGCAGTGCTTGGGCTAGCGGTCCTACCTACGAGCAGTACTTC.

This clonotype was detected only a few times. This chain connects TRBV6-5 to TRBJ2-1; 9 nucleotides line up with TRBD1. The CDR3 sequence is 15 residues long. Germline V lookup: CDR1 MNHEY, CDR2 SVGAGI. V shed 0 bases, J shed 8 bases, and the junction held 5 bases outside the gene matches. CDR3 residues: CASSYSWTGVYEQFF. The CDR3 DNA follows: TGTGCCAGCAGTTACTCCTGGACAGGGGTCTATGAGCAGTTCTTC.

The rearrangement joins TRBV20-1 to TRBJ2-1; TRBD1 matches 8 bases. The V gene's germline CDR1 is DFQATT and CDR2 SNEGSKA (reference sequence). This CDR3 has 14 amino acids. V was pared by 6 bases and J by 3 bases, with 7 bases of the junction left unmatched. The CDR3 DNA sequence: TGCAGTGCCCGTCGACAGGGGAACTACAATGAGCAGTTCTTC. This codes for CSARRQGNYNEQFF.

This clonotype was found a few times. The V gene is TRBV12-5, the J gene TRBJ2-1, with 7 positions matching TRBD2. Trimming cost V 0 bases and J 7 bases; bases outside gene matches: 9. The germline CDR1 and CDR2 sequences are LGHNT and FRNRAP. The CDR3 has 16 amino acids. Here the CDR3 reads CASGLVTSLKGNEQFF. For the CDR3, the DNA is TGTGCTAGTGGTTTGGTGACTAGCCTTAAAGGGAATGAGCAGTTCTTC.

This chain uses TRBV7-2 with TRBJ2-5; maybe TRBD2 (6 bases). Trimming pared 2 bases from V and 10 bases from J, leaving 8 bases between. Germline-derived CDR1 and CDR2 are SGHTA and FQGNSA. CDR3 length equals 11 residues. The CDR3 bases are TGTGCCAGCAGCTTACGGGGAGGCCAGTACTTC. This translates into CASSLRGGQYF.

The chain has TRBV12-3 or TRBV12-4 and TRBJ1-2; no clear D. The CDR3 consists of 14 residues. V gave up 6 bases and J gave up 8 bases, with 19 bases separating them. Here the CDR3 DNA reads TGTGCCAGCAGGTTACAAGGGCAAGCTCAAGGCTACACCTTC. Translation gives CASRLQGQAQGYTF.

This chain links TRBV20-1 with TRBJ2-3, with D tentatively TRBD2 (6 bases). The V end was cut by 5 bases, the J end by 0 bases, with 12 bases between. CDR1 DFQATT and CDR2 SNEGSKA come from the germline V gene (reference sequence). The CDR3 consists of 14 residues. For the CDR3, the DNA is TGCAGTGCTGCGCGGGGAATGAGCACAGATACGCAGTATTTT. As protein: CSAARGMSTDTQYF.

This clonotype was detected only a few times. The rearrangement uses TRBV28 and TRBJ2-7, with a tentative D call TRBD1 (5 bases). The CDR3 spans 13 residues. The germline gives CDR1 MDHEN, CDR2 SYDVKM. Trimming took 6 bases from V and 3 from J, leaving 12 bases between them. For the CDR3, the DNA is TGTGCCAGCAGGGCAGGGTTCGACTACGAGCAGTACTTC. Residues: CASRAGFDYEQYF.